This T cell receptor beta chain was captured in a study of blood T cell repertoires in COVID-19. Study overall: T cells, B-cell-depleted T cells, or PBMCs provided the cDNA or gDNA that served as material.

In the original processing: Amplification of reference gene primers was used by the study to estimate nucleated cell counts. Here immunoSEQ multiplex PCR was the method, and the copy in TCRdb shows in-frame clones only, minus some. D and trimming come from the DNA, and the V and J calls and clone size come from that table. The table records 200,000 to 250,000 clones, approximately 81% of them present only once. V dropped 3 bases and J dropped 6 bases, with 9 bases sitting between them. The CDR3 is 13 residues long. The count of this clone is one. Sequencing used peripheral blood. The J gene is TRBJ2-1, the V gene TRBV12-3 or TRBV12-4, with D unclear. The clonotype originates from a man aged 45-60 years who had recovered from COVID-19. The CDR3 DNA reads as TGTGCCAGCAGTTTCGCGCGGAGCAATGAGCAGTTCTTC. Protein product: CASSFARSNEQFF.